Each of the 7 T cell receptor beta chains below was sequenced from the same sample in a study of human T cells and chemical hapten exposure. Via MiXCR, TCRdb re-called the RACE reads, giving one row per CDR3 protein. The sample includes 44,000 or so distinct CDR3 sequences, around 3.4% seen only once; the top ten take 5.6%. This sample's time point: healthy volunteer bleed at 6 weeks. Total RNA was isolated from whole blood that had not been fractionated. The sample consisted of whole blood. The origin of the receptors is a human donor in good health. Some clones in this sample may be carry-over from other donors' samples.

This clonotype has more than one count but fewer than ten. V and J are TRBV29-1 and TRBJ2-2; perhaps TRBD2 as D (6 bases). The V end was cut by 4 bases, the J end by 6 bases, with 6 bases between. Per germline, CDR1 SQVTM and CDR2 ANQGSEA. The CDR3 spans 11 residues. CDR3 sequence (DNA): TGCAGCGTTGGGGAGGCCGGGGAGCTGTTTTTT. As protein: CSVGEAGELFF.

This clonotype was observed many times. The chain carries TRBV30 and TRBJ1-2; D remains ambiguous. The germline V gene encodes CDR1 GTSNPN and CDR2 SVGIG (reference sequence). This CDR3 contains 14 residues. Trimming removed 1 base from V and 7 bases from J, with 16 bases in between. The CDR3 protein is CAWSAGLPGSGYTF. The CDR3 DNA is TGTGCCTGGAGTGCCGGACTGCCTGGGAGTGGCTACACCTTC.

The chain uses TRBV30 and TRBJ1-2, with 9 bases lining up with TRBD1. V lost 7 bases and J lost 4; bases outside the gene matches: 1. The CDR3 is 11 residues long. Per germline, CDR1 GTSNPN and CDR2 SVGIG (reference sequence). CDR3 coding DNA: TGTGCCTTGACAGGGGGCTATGGCTACACCTTC. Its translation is CALTGGYGYTF. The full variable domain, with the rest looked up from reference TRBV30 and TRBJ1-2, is SQTIHQWPATLVQPVGSPLSLECTVEGTSNPNLYWYRQAAGRGLQLLFYSVGIGQISSEVPQNLSASRPQDRQFILSSKKLLLSDSGFYLCALTGGYGYTFGSGTRLTVV.

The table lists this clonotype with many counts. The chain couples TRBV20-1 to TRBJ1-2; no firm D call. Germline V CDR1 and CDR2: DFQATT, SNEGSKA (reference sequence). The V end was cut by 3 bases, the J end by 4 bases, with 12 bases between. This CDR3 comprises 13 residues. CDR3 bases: TGCAGTGCTAGGATTGTGTCACTCTATGGCTACACCTTC. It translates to CSARIVSLYGYTF.

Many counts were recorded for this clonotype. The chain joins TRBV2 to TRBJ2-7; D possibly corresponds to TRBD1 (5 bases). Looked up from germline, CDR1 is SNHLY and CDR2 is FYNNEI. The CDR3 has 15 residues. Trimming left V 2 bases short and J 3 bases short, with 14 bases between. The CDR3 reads CASSESQGLYYEQYF. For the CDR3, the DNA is TGTGCCAGCAGTGAAAGCCAGGGCCTCTACTACGAGCAGTACTTC.

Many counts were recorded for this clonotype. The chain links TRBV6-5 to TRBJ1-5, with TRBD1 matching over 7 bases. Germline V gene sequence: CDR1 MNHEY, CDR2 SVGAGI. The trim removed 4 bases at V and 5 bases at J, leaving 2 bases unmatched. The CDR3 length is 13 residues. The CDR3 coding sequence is TGTGCCAGCAGTTTGGGACAGTATCAGCCCCAGCATTTT. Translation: CASSLGQYQPQHF.

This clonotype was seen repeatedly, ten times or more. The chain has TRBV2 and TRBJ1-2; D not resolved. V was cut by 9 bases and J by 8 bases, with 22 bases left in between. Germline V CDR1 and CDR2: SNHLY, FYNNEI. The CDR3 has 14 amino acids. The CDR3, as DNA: TGTGCCAGTCAAAGCCCGCGGGCGTTGATCGGCTACACCTTC. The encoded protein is CASQSPRALIGYTF.